This is a list of T cell receptor beta chains from one sample in a study of radiotherapy plus CTLA-4 blockade in lung cancer. Assay used: immunoSEQ multiplex PCR; TCRdb lists only in-frame clones, some missing. The table includes about 85,000 clones, approximately 84% detected once. Here the sequenced sample was peripheral blood, taken from a patient treated with radiotherapy plus ipilimumab. The receptors shown here come from a human donor with non-small cell lung cancer who had a partial response to radiotherapy plus ipilimumab. The CDR3 runs from the conserved cysteine through the conserved F or W. D genes are given only for firm matches. Only some rows state a clone size, as once, few, many or a class for expanded clones.

j_gene | v_gene | abundance | d_gene | CDR3nt | CDR3aa
TRBJ2-6 | TRBV7-6 | NA | TRBD1 | TGTGCCAGCAGCGGACAGACAGGGGACTCCTCTGGGGCCAACGTCCTGACTTTC | CASSGQTGDSSGANVLTF
TRBJ1-1 | TRBV5-4 | NA | NA | TGTGCCAGCAGCTTAACCGGTGGTCCTGAAGCTTTCTTT | CASSLTGGPEAFF
TRBJ2-7 | TRBV6-1 | once | NA | TGTGCCAGCAGCTCGAGGCTCTACGAGCAGTACTTC | CASSSRLYEQYF
TRBJ2-3 | TRBV6-1 | NA | NA | TGTGCCAGCAGTGAAGCGCAGGGGGATACGCAGTATTTT | CASSEAQGDTQYF
TRBJ1-2 | TRBV28 | NA | TRBD1 | TGTGCCAGCAGTTTAATCCGACAGGGGAACGGCTACACCTTC | CASSLIRQGNGYTF
TRBJ1-5 | TRBV19 | NA | TRBD1 | TGTGCCAGTAGCCTTACCGGGACAGGGCTTAATCAGCCCCAGCATTTT | CASSLTGTGLNQPQHF
TRBJ2-2 | TRBV27 | NA | TRBD2 | TGTGCCAGCAGTTTAGGTAGCGGGAGTTATTACACCGGGGAGCTGTTTTTT | CASSLGSGSYYTGELFF
TRBJ2-3 | TRBV10-1 | once | TRBD1 | TGCGCCAGCAGTGACAGGACAGGTTTGACAGATACGCAGTATTTT | CASSDRTGLTDTQYF
TRBJ2-1 | TRBV7-7 | NA | NA | TGTGCTAGCAGCTTAACAGCCTGGTCCGAGCAGTTCTTC | CASSLTAWSEQFF
TRBJ1-6 | TRBV5-1 | NA | TRBD1 | TGCGCCAGCAGCCTACGACAGGGAGATTCACCCCTCCACTTT | CASSLRQGDSPLHF
TRBJ2-1 | TRBV6-6 | few | TRBD2 | TGTGCCAGCAGCCGTATCGGGACTAGCGCGTACAATGAGCAGTTCTTC | CASSRIGTSAYNEQFF
TRBJ2-3 | TRBV10-3 | NA | TRBD1 | TGTGCCATCAGTGCCCGGGACAGGTCAGATACGCAGTATTTT | CAISARDRSDTQYF
TRBJ2-5 | TRBV5-1 | NA | TRBD2 | TGCGCCAGCAGCTTGAGGTCTAGCGGAGGAAGAGAGACCCAGTACTTC | CASSLRSSGGRETQYF
TRBJ1-2 | TRBV5-6 | NA | NA | TGTGCCAGCAGCTTGGGGCAGGCGAGCTACACCTTC | CASSLGQASYTF
TRBJ2-3 | TRBV30 | NA | NA | TGTGCCTGGAGTCAGGTTTTCGATACGCAGTATTTT | CAWSQVFDTQYF
TRBJ1-1 | TRBV6-5 | NA | NA | TGTGCCAGCAGTGCAGGCAACACGAACACTGAAGCTTTCTTT | CASSAGNTNTEAFF
TRBJ1-5 | TRBV28 | few | NA | TGTGCCAGCAGTTTTTACAGGACAAATAGCAATCAGCCCCAGCATTTT | CASSFYRTNSNQPQHF